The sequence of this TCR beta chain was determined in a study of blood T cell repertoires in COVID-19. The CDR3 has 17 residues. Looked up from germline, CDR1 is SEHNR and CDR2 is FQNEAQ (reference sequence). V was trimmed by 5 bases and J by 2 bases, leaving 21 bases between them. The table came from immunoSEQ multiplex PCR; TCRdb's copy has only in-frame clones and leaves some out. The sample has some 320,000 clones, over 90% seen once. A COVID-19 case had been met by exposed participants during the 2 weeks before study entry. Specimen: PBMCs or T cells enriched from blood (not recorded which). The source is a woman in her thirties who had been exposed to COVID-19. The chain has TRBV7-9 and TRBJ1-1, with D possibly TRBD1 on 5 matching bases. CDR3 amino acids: CASSTRGVKGFNTEAFF. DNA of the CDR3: TGTGCCAGCAGCACCCGGGGGGTGAAGGGTTTTAACACTGAAGCTTTCTTT. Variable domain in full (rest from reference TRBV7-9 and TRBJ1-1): DTGVSQNPRHKITKRGQNVTFRCDPISEHNRLYWYRQTLGQGPEFLTYFQNEAQLEKSRLLSDRFSAERPKGSFSTLEIQRTEQGDSAMYLCASSTRGVKGFNTEAFFGQGTRLTVV.